This entry lists 17 T cell receptor beta chains sequenced from one sample in a study of graft-versus-host responses after intestinal transplantation. No antigen has been identified for these receptors. The repertoire was sequenced with immunoSEQ multiplex PCR; TCRdb's copy has only in-frame clones and lacks some. Altogether tens of thousands of clones are present, approximately 92% being singletons, with the ten largest covering roughly 0.31%. Sequencing was performed on unstimulated CD4+ T cells sorted from spleen or lymph node cells, taken before intestinal transplant. These receptors came from a human donor who received an intestinal transplant.

This sequence joins TRBV6-5 and TRBJ2-7, with D perhaps matching TRBD2 (6 bases). Germline CDR1 reads MNHEY; CDR2 reads SVGAGI. The V end was cut by 0 bases, the J end by 5 bases, with 17 bases between. This CDR3 region has 16 residues. In nucleotides, the CDR3 is TGTGCCAGCAGTTACTCGATGTCAGGGAGGTACGACGAGCAGTACTTC. Encoded protein: CASSYSMSGRYDEQYF.

The genes are TRBV15 and TRBJ1-2; the match to TRBD1 covers 7 bases. This CDR3 comprises 16 residues. The V gene's germline CDR1 is LNHNV and CDR2 YYDKDF (reference sequence). V gave up 1 base and J gave up 2 bases; unmatched junction bases: 7. CDR3 sequence reads: CATSRARGRGNYGYTF. The DNA of the CDR3 is TGTGCCACCAGCAGAGCCCGGGGCAGGGGGAACTATGGCTACACCTTC.

Comment on this clone: At the DNA level, this CDR3 is encoded by other sequences in the same sample as well. The genes are TRBV11-3 and TRBJ1-1; D is unresolved. Germline V gene lookup returns CDR1 SGHNT and CDR2 YENEEA. The CDR3 has 12 amino acids. The germline V and J ends were trimmed by 4 bases and 1 base, with 4 bases remaining between them. The CDR3 DNA reads TGTGCCAGCAGCTCCCGGAACACTGAAGCTTTCTTT. Translated: CASSSRNTEAFF.

The chain combines TRBV6-5 with TRBJ2-2; 7 nucleotides agree with TRBD1. Germline V CDR1 and CDR2: MNHEY, SVGAGI. Trimming took 0 bases from V and 2 from J; bases not matched to a gene: 3. The length of the CDR3 is 16 residues. In DNA form, the CDR3 reads TGTGCCAGCAGTTACTCGAGGGACAGTAACACCGGGGAGCTGTTTTTT. Amino acids: CASSYSRDSNTGELFF.

The chain employs TRBV11-2 and TRBJ2-2; 8 bases are shared with TRBD1. Germline V gene lookup returns CDR1 SGHAT and CDR2 FQNNGV. The CDR3 has 17 amino acids. Unmatched junction bases numbered 5, after V lost 0 bases and J lost 2 bases. The CDR3 DNA reads TGTGCCAGCAGCTTAGAACAGGGGGTGCGAAACACCGGGGAGCTGTTTTTT. It is translated as CASSLEQGVRNTGELFF.

The chain couples TRBV7-9 to TRBJ1-2; D is possibly TRBD1 (6 bases). There are 14 residues in the CDR3. Trimming cost V 8 bases and J 5 bases, with 18 bases left between them. The germline gives CDR1 SEHNR, CDR2 FQNEAQ (reference sequence). This chain's CDR3 is CASGRQAVVYGYTF. The CDR3 DNA follows: TGTGCCAGCGGCCGACAGGCGGTGGTGTATGGCTACACCTTC.

This clone was detected only once. The rearrangement joins TRBV2 to TRBJ1-4, with D hard to call. Trimming left V 3 bases short and J 7 bases short, with 15 bases between. The CDR3 is 15 amino acids. Germline V gene data show CDR1 as SNHLY and CDR2 as FYNNEI. The chain's CDR3 is CASSDIWARGEKLFF. In DNA, the CDR3 is TGTGCCAGCAGTGATATCTGGGCGCGGGGTGAAAAACTGTTTTTT. The whole variable domain, filled in from reference TRBV2 and TRBJ1-4, reads EPEVTQTPSHQVTQMGQEVILRCVPISNHLYFYWYRQILGQKVEFLVSFYNNEISEKSEIFDDQFSVERPDGSNFTLKIRSTKLEDSAMYFCASSDIWARGEKLFFGSGTQLSVL.

The rearrangement joins TRBV25-1 to TRBJ2-1, with 7 bases lining up with TRBD2. The CDR3 consists of 13 residues. Germline V CDR1 and CDR2: MGHDK, SYGVNS. J lost 4 bases, V lost 6 bases, and 3 bases had no gene match. This CDR3 reads CASSSGLYNEQFF. In nucleotides, the CDR3 is TGTGCCAGCAGCTCGGGACTATACAATGAGCAGTTCTTC.

The rearrangement joins TRBV20-1 to TRBJ1-1; the D is unclear. Deletions cut 0 bases from V and 10 bases from J, with 9 bases between. CDR3 size: 11 residues. The V gene's germline CDR1 is DFQATT and CDR2 SNEGSKA (reference sequence). CDR3 DNA: TGCAGTGCTAGAGATAGGCCAGGAGCTTTCTTT. It translates to CSARDRPGAFF.

Only one count was recorded for this clone. The chain is built from TRBV5-1 and TRBJ2-7; a weak D match, TRBD1 (5 bases). Trimming took off 1 base at V and 2 bases at J, with 13 bases between the two ends. This CDR3 is 15 amino acids long. Germline CDR1 SGHRS, CDR2 YFSETQ. The CDR3 nucleotides read TGCGCCAGCAGCTTGTCGCAGGGTAGCACCTACGAGCAGTACTTC. This sequence encodes CASSLSQGSTYEQYF.

In the case of this clone: In the same sample, other DNA sequences code for this CDR3. This sequence joins TRBV6-4 and TRBJ2-3; possibly TRBD1 or TRBD2 for D (5 bases each). V dropped 5 bases and J dropped 2 bases, with 14 bases sitting between them. The germline V gene encodes CDR1 MRHNA and CDR2 SNTAGT. CDR3 length: 15 amino acids. Here the CDR3 reads CASSPGGEYTDTQYF. In DNA form, the CDR3 reads TGTGCCAGCAGTCCTGGGGGAGAATACACAGATACGCAGTATTTT.

The V gene is TRBV9, the J gene TRBJ2-3; 7 bases align to TRBD2. Germline assignment: CDR1 SGDLS and CDR2 YYNGEE. Trimming cost V 1 base and J 0 bases; bases outside gene matches: 8. The CDR3 has 17 residues. The DNA for the CDR3 is TGTGCCAGCAGCGTAACCTCTAGCGGCGCTAGCACAGATACGCAGTATTTT. It encodes CASSVTSSGASTDTQYF.

The chain carries TRBV19 and TRBJ2-6; the D is unclear. Trimming took 3 bases from V and 4 from J, leaving 13 bases between them. This CDR3 spans 16 amino acids. Germline CDR1 LNHDA, CDR2 SQIVND (reference sequence). The CDR3 sequence: CASSIKDGAGANVLTF. The CDR3 region has the DNA TGTGCCAGTAGTATTAAGGACGGAGCCGGGGCCAACGTCCTGACTTTC. The full variable domain, its missing parts supplied by reference TRBV19 and TRBJ2-6, is DGGITQSPKYLFRKEGQNVTLSCEQNLNHDAMYWYRQDPGQGLRLIYYSQIVNDFQKGDIAEGYSVSREKKESFPLTVTSAQKNPTAFYLCASSIKDGAGANVLTFGAGSRLTVL.

This chain links TRBV4-1 with TRBJ2-5; 10 bases agree with TRBD2. V lost 0 bases, J lost 2 bases, and 18 bases stayed unmatched. This CDR3 is built from 21 residues. From germline, CDR1 is MGHRA and CDR2 YSYEKL. The CDR3 sequence is CASSQDYTPSGRMGQQETQYF. Here the CDR3 DNA reads TGCGCCAGCAGCCAAGATTATACTCCTAGCGGGAGAATGGGCCAACAAGAGACCCAGTACTTC.

The chain recombines TRBV11-2 with TRBJ1-6, with D possibly matching TRBD1 (5 bases). V was pared by 8 bases and J by 7 bases, with 18 bases between. The V gene's germline CDR1 is SGHAT and CDR2 FQNNGV. The length of the CDR3 is 15 residues. The CDR3 spells CASRASGTVNSPLHF. The CDR3 region has the DNA TGTGCCAGCCGAGCTTCCGGGACGGTGAATTCACCCCTCCACTTT.

The chain is built from TRBV5-1 and TRBJ1-1, with a tentative D call TRBD1 (6 bases). This CDR3 region has 16 residues. V lost 3 bases and J lost 1, with 16 bases in between. The germline V gene encodes CDR1 SGHRS and CDR2 YFSETQ. The CDR3 region is CASSSAVTGENTEAFF. Here the CDR3 DNA reads TGCGCCAGCAGCTCCGCAGTGACAGGAGAGAACACTGAAGCTTTCTTT.

This chain's CDR3 is CASSLMLGLNTEAFF. CDR3 nucleotide sequence: TGCGCCAGCAGCTTGATGCTCGGATTGAACACTGAAGCTTTCTTT. This chain connects TRBV5-1 to TRBJ1-1; D remains ambiguous. V shed 1 base and J shed 0 bases, with 10 bases lying between them. CDR1 is SGHRS and CDR2 is YFSETQ in the germline V gene. The CDR3 extends over 15 amino acids.